These T cell receptor beta chains were read from a single sample in a study of regulatory T cells in long-lasting Graves disease. TCRdb re-derived calls from the multiplex PCR reads in MiXCR, one entry per CDR3 protein. The table shows some 340,000 distinct CDR3 sequences, with approximately 25% occurring only once. This specimen consisted of peripheral blood mononuclear cells (PBMCs), obtained when the disease was refractory, from a patient treated with antithyroid drugs. The source of these receptors is a woman in her forties with Graves disease. Both conserved end residues are part of each CDR3. The D gene is left open where the match is weak. The size field is filled for only some rows; it gives once, few, many or a size class.

j_gene | abundance | v_gene | len | d_gene | CDR3nt | CDR3aa
TRBJ2-7 | - | TRBV20-1 | 12 | TRBD2 | TGCAGTGCTATTAGCGGGAGGTACGAGCAGTACTTC | CSAISGRYEQYF
TRBJ1-1 | many | TRBV2 | 12 | - | TGTGCCAGCAGTGCGACAGCCACTGAAGCTTTCTTT | CASSATATEAFF
TRBJ2-4 | many | TRBV28 | 18 | - | TGTGCCAGCAGGGGGGGTAGAATAGCGGAACTAGCCAAAAACATTCAGTACTTC | CASRGGRIAELAKNIQYF
TRBJ1-2 | many | TRBV27 | 13 | TRBD1 | TGTGCCAGCAGTCCGGGACAGAACTATGGCTACACCTTC | CASSPGQNYGYTF
TRBJ1-5 | - | TRBV7-2 | 16 | - | TGTGCCAGCAGCTTAAGTATAGGGCACGAGAATCAGCCCCAGCATTTT | CASSLSIGHENQPQHF
TRBJ1-4 | many | TRBV2 | 15 | TRBD1 | TGTGCCAGCACCATAACAGGGGGACTTAATGAAAAACTGTTTTTT | CASTITGGLNEKLFF
TRBJ2-1 | - | TRBV28 | 15 | - | TGTGCCAGCCAACCCGGGGTGACCTCCTACAATGAGCAGTTCTTC | CASQPGVTSYNEQFF
TRBJ2-3 | once | TRBV18 | 14 | TRBD1 | TGTGCCAGCTCACAAGGGGGCAGCACAGATACGCAGTATTTT | CASSQGGSTDTQYF
TRBJ1-1 | many | TRBV28 | 10 | - | TGTGCCAGCAGTAATACTGAAGCTTTCTTT | CASSNTEAFF
TRBJ2-2 | many | TRBV28 | 15 | - | TGTGCCAGCAGTTCACTCCTTCTAAACACCGGGGAGCTGTTTTTT | CASSSLLLNTGELFF
TRBJ2-3 | - | TRBV28 | 13 | - | TGTGCCAGCAGAACCCTAGGCACAGATACGCAGTATTTT | CASRTLGTDTQYF
TRBJ1-6 | - | TRBV20-1 | 14 | TRBD1 | TGCAGTGCTAGAGTCACAGGGGGAAGTTCACCCCTCCACTTT | CSARVTGGSSPLHF
TRBJ2-7 | - | TRBV20-1 | 12 | TRBD2 | TGCAGTGCCCCGGGACTAGCGTTAGAGCAGTACTTC | CSAPGLALEQYF
TRBJ1-5 | many | TRBV27 | 16 | TRBD1 | TGTGCCAGCAGTTTGGGGCAGGGGGGCAGCAATCAGCCCCAGCATTTT | CASSLGQGGSNQPQHF
TRBJ1-5 | many | TRBV28 | 13 | TRBD1 | TGTGCCGGGGGGACAGGGAGAAATCAGCCCCAGCATTTT | CAGGTGRNQPQHF
TRBJ2-2 | few | TRBV29-1 | 15 | TRBD2 | TGCAGCGCTCCTGGGGAGGGGAAAGACACCGGGGAGCTGTTTTTT | CSAPGEGKDTGELFF
TRBJ1-1 | - | TRBV5-1 | 14 | - | TGCGCCAGCAGCTCTGGACTGGGGAACACTGAAGCTTTCTTT | CASSSGLGNTEAFF
TRBJ1-1 | many | TRBV19 | 14 | - | TGTGCCAGTAGTAGGACAGTTATGAACACTGAAGCTTTCTTT | CASSRTVMNTEAFF
TRBJ1-6 | many | TRBV6-1 | 15 | - | TGTGCCAGCAGCCCCCTGAGGACAGAAAATTCACCCCTCCACTTT | CASSPLRTENSPLHF
TRBJ2-7 | many | TRBV4-1 | 12 | - | TGCGCCAGCAGCCAAGTCGTGAGTGAGCAGTACTTC | CASSQVVSEQYF
TRBJ2-1 | few | TRBV11-2 | 16 | TRBD1 | TGTGCCAGCAGCTCATCTTACCGGGACAGGGACAATGAGCAGTTCTTC | CASSSSYRDRDNEQFF
TRBJ1-2 | many | TRBV29-1 | 13 | - | TGCAGCGTTGAGAAACAGAGAAACTATGGCTACACCTTC | CSVEKQRNYGYTF
TRBJ1-1 | many | TRBV11-2 | 15 | TRBD1 | TGTGCCAGCAGCTCCGCAGGGGGGAGAGGGACTGAAGCTTTCTTT | CASSSAGGRGTEAFF
TRBJ1-2 | many | TRBV10-3 | 13 | - | TGTGCCATCCCTGGACGTTATAACTATGGCTACACCTTC | CAIPGRYNYGYTF
TRBJ2-2 | many | TRBV27 | 14 | TRBD2 | TGTGCCAGCAGTGATCTAGGCGGGAGGGGGGAGCTGTTTTTT | CASSDLGGRGELFF
TRBJ1-2 | - | TRBV20-1 | 11 | - | TGCAGTGCGGCGCAGGGTGGGGGGCCCACCTTC | CSAAQGGGPTF
TRBJ2-7 | - | TRBV3-1 | 17 | TRBD2 | TGTGCCAGCAGCCGCCTAGCTTGGGGCCAAGCGGGAGTTTCGCAGTACTTC | CASSRLAWGQAGVSQYF
TRBJ2-7 | few | TRBV5-1 | 12 | - | TGCGCCAGCGGTGTAGGGGACTACGAGCAGTACTTC | CASGVGDYEQYF
TRBJ2-5 | many | TRBV11-3 | 13 | - | TGTGCCAGCAGCAGAAGCGGGCAAGAGACCCAGTACTTC | CASSRSGQETQYF
TRBJ2-7 | - | TRBV12-3/TRBV12-4 | 15 | - | TGTGCCAGCACTTCTCTACCGGGACGCCTCTACGAGCAGTACTTC | CASTSLPGRLYEQYF
TRBJ2-7 | many | TRBV28 | 15 | - | TGTGCCAGCAGTTTCAACCGGGACGGGCTCTACGAGCAGTACTTC | CASSFNRDGLYEQYF
TRBJ2-4 | many | TRBV12-3/TRBV12-4 | 18 | TRBD1 | TGTGCCAGCAGTCAGGGTGGATCGACAGGGCCAGCCAAAAACATTCAGTACTTC | CASSQGGSTGPAKNIQYF
TRBJ2-2 | - | TRBV20-1 | 14 | TRBD1 | TGCAGTGCAATCCAACAGGGGTTCACCGGGGAGCTGTTTTTT | CSAIQQGFTGELFF
TRBJ2-7 | - | TRBV7-9 | 13 | - | TGTGCCAGCAGCGACCGCTGGCTTTACGAGCAGTACTTC | CASSDRWLYEQYF
TRBJ1-1 | few | TRBV5-1 | 14 | TRBD1 | TGCGCCAGCAGCTTCATACCGGGACAGGGTGAAGCTTTTTTT | CASSFIPGQGEAFF
TRBJ1-5 | many | TRBV6-1 | 16 | - | TGTGCCAGCACCTTTGGACAGCCGGGTAACAATCAGCCCCAGCATTTT | CASTFGQPGNNQPQHF
TRBJ1-1 | - | TRBV18 | 13 | - | TGTGCCAGCTCCGCCGGATATGACACTGAAGCTTTCTTT | CASSAGYDTEAFF
TRBJ2-2 | - | TRBV7-9 | 17 | - | TGTGCCAGCAGCATAACGGAATGGAGGGCCAACACCGGGGAGCTGTTTTTT | CASSITEWRANTGELFF
TRBJ2-5 | many | TRBV11-2 | 17 | TRBD2 | TGTGCCAGCAGTCAGGGACTAGCGGGGATCGGACAAGAGACCCAGTACTTC | CASSQGLAGIGQETQYF
TRBJ2-1 | many | TRBV6-2/TRBV6-3 | 14 | TRBD1 | TGTGCCAGCAGTTTTGGGACAGTCAACAATGAGCAGTTCTTC | CASSFGTVNNEQFF
TRBJ2-3 | - | TRBV2 | 17 | - | TGTGCCAGCAGCCAAGATCGGAATTTAAAGAGCACAGATACGCAGTATTTT | CASSQDRNLKSTDTQYF
TRBJ2-5 | many | TRBV6-5 | 17 | - | TGTGCCAGCAGTTACTCGATATGGCTCCCTCGGGGGGAGACCCAGTACTTC | CASSYSIWLPRGETQYF
TRBJ2-7 | many | TRBV28 | 17 | TRBD1 | TGTGCCACATGTGACCGACAGGGGACACTACCTAGCTACGAGCAGTACTTC | CATCDRQGTLPSYEQYF
TRBJ2-7 | many | TRBV5-1 | 16 | TRBD2 | TGCGCCAGCAGGTATCTAAGCGGGAGAGGGGGTGAGGAGCAGTACTTC | CASRYLSGRGGEEQYF
TRBJ1-3 | many | TRBV2 | 14 | - | TGTGCCAGCCGACTGAGAAGCTCTGGAAACACCATATATTTT | CASRLRSSGNTIYF
TRBJ1-5 | many | TRBV27 | 14 | - | TGTGCCAGCAGTACGGACAGTAGCAATCAGCCCCAGCATTTT | CASSTDSSNQPQHF
TRBJ1-6 | many | TRBV12-3/TRBV12-4 | 15 | - | TGTGCCAGCAGTGCTATGAGCTCCTATAATTCACCCCTCCACTTT | CASSAMSSYNSPLHF
TRBJ2-1 | once | TRBV24-1 | 17 | TRBD2 | TGTGCCACCAGTGATCCTCGACTAGCGGGACGCTACAATGAGCAGTTCTTC | CATSDPRLAGRYNEQFF
TRBJ2-5 | few | TRBV7-9 | 13 | TRBD1 | TGTGCCAGCAGCTATGACAGGGGAGAGACCCAGTACTTC | CASSYDRGETQYF
TRBJ2-3 | - | TRBV5-1 | 17 | - | TGCGCCAGCAGCTTCGGACAGCTGAAGGGCCGCACAGATACGCAGTATTTT | CASSFGQLKGRTDTQYF
TRBJ1-2 | many | TRBV7-2 | 13 | - | TGTGCCAGCAGCTTAGACAGGGATAATGGCTACACCTTC | CASSLDRDNGYTF
TRBJ1-4 | many | TRBV28 | 15 | TRBD1 | TGTGCCAGCAGTTTAGGGGACAGACCGAATGAAAAACTGTTTTTT | CASSLGDRPNEKLFF
TRBJ1-6 | few | TRBV28 | 15 | TRBD1 | TGTGCCAGCGGACTACCGGGACAGGGGGCATCACCCCTCCACTTT | CASGLPGQGASPLHF
TRBJ1-1 | many | TRBV6-2/TRBV6-3 | 11 | - | TGTGCCAGCAGTTACCCAGGTGAAGCTTTCTTT | CASSYPGEAFF
TRBJ1-1 | many | TRBV27 | 19 | - | TGTGCCAGCAGTTTTAGTCTAGATATAGGACAGCCTTTGAACACTGAAGCTTTCTTT | CASSFSLDIGQPLNTEAFF